The 26 T cell receptor beta chains below come from one sample, sequenced in a study of identical twins. One entry per CDR3 protein, called by TCRdb with MiXCR from the 5' RACE reads. The sample contains some 900,000 distinct CDR3 sequences, 9% to 15% of which appear only once. These data also formed part of another study, on yellow fever vaccine responses in identical twins.

Sequenced: PBMCs. These receptors came from a woman between 18 and 30 years old in good health.

This clonotype was observed a few times. This chain connects TRBV10-2 to TRBJ2-7; D may be TRBD2 (5 bases). The CDR3 is 12 amino acids. V was clipped by 2 bases and J by 7 bases, with 9 bases between them. CDR1 is WSHSY, CDR2 SAAADI, per germline. The CDR3 sequence: CASSEGRGEQYF. CDR3 in DNA: TGCGCCAGCAGTGAGGGTCGGGGAGAGCAGTACTTC.

This clonotype was picked up many times. The chain links TRBV27 to TRBJ1-2; D is perhaps TRBD1 (6 bases). The CDR3 extends over 13 amino acids. The V gene's germline CDR1 is MNHEY and CDR2 SMNVEV (reference sequence). Trimming left V 3 bases short and J 4 bases short, with 9 bases between. The CDR3 spells CASSLRGIYGYTF. CDR3 bases: TGTGCCAGCAGTTTGAGGGGGATCTATGGCTACACCTTC.

This clonotype was picked up a small number of times. The V call is TRBV5-1, the J call TRBJ1-2, with D possibly TRBD1 on 5 matching bases. V shed 1 base and J shed 4 bases, with 17 bases lying between them. Germline V gives CDR1 SGHRS, CDR2 YFSETQ. This CDR3 spans 16 amino acids. CDR3 protein: CASSLMGWQGVYGYTF. The CDR3 nucleotides are TGCGCCAGCAGCTTGATGGGGTGGCAGGGCGTCTATGGCTACACCTTC. Full variable domain (remainder filled in from reference TRBV5-1 and TRBJ1-2): KAGVTQTPRYLIKTRGQQVTLSCSPISGHRSVSWYQQTPGQGLQFLFEYFSETQRNKGNFPGRFSGRQFSNSRSEMNVSTLELGDSALYLCASSLMGWQGVYGYTFGSGTRLTVV.

There are a few counts of this clonotype. In DNA, the CDR3 is TGCAGCGTTGAAGAACTAGTAGGGACAGGGACCGAGCAGTACTTC. It codes for CSVEELVGTGTEQYF. The genes are TRBV29-1 and TRBJ2-7; the match to TRBD1 covers 9 bases. V was pared by 0 bases and J by 6 bases, with 9 bases of the junction left unmatched. The CDR3 has 15 residues. Germline lookup yields CDR1 SQVTM and CDR2 ANQGSEA.

Many counts were recorded for this clonotype. The chain links TRBV7-9 to TRBJ1-4, with D tentatively TRBD1 (6 bases). Germline CDR1 is SEHNR and CDR2 is FQNEAQ (reference sequence). The CDR3 spans 16 residues. The V gene lost 1 base and the J gene lost 5 bases, with 14 bases spanning the gap. CDR3 in amino acids: CASSLVPPDRNEKLFF. DNA for the CDR3: TGTGCCAGCAGCTTAGTTCCACCGGACAGAAATGAAAAACTGTTTTTT.

This clonotype was observed a handful of times. This chain joins TRBV6-1 and TRBJ2-1; 7 nucleotides line up with TRBD1. V lost 6 bases, J lost 0 bases, and 2 bases stayed unmatched. The CDR3 is made up of 14 amino acids. Germline V gene lookup returns CDR1 MNHNS and CDR2 SASEGT. The chain's CDR3 is CASRRQGSYNEQFF. CDR3 coding DNA: TGTGCCAGCAGAAGACAGGGCTCCTACAATGAGCAGTTCTTC.

V usage is TRBV7-8 and J usage is TRBJ2-5; D uncertain. Germline V gives CDR1 SGHVS, CDR2 FQNEAQ. V lost 5 bases and J lost 4, with 11 bases in between. This CDR3 is 13 amino acids long. The CDR3 loop is CASSQTIGETQYF. The CDR3 region has the DNA TGTGCCAGCAGCCAGACAATAGGAGAGACCCAGTACTTC.

The chain couples TRBV5-5 to TRBJ2-1; 14 bases are shared with TRBD2. The CDR3 has 15 amino acids. J gave up 9 bases and V 7 bases, and 9 bases lay outside the gene matches. Germline V gene sequence: CDR1 SGHKS, CDR2 YYEKEE (reference sequence). For the CDR3, the DNA is TGTGCCAGCGGCCCCGGACTAGCGGGAGGTGGTGAGCAGTTCTTC. It is translated as CASGPGLAGGGEQFF.

The gene calls are TRBV9 and TRBJ2-7; the D gene is possibly TRBD2 (6 bases). Trimming took 0 bases from V and 3 from J, leaving 13 bases between them. The V gene's germline CDR1 is SGDLS and CDR2 YYNGEE. There are 15 residues in the CDR3. The CDR3 DNA sequence: TGTGCCAGCAGCGTAGTTGGGGACTCATACTACGAGCAGTACTTC. Translated, it gives CASSVVGDSYYEQYF.

This chain uses TRBV4-1 with TRBJ2-7, with TRBD1 matching over 10 bases. This CDR3 spans 16 amino acids. V trimming: 0 bases; J trimming: 3 bases; junction bases outside the gene matches: 5. CDR1 and CDR2 from the germline V gene are MGHRA and YSYEKL. CDR3 bases: TGCGCCAGCAGCCAAGATCCGGGGGACAGGGGCTACGAGCAGTACTTC. Encoded protein: CASSQDPGDRGYEQYF.

The chain links TRBV12-3 or TRBV12-4 to TRBJ1-5; 7 bases align to TRBD1. The trim removed 3 bases at V and 5 bases at J, leaving 4 bases unmatched. CDR3 size: 14 residues. The CDR3 bases are TGTGCCAGCAGTTTGGAAGGGGGCTATCAGCCCCAGCATTTT. This sequence encodes CASSLEGGYQPQHF.

This clonotype was counted between two and nine times. This rearrangement joins TRBV4-1 to TRBJ2-1, with TRBD2 matching over 11 bases. Germline CDR1 and CDR2: MGHRA and YSYEKL. This CDR3 has 18 amino acids. V shed 0 bases and J 7 bases; nucleotides not matched to a gene: 11. For the CDR3, the DNA is TGCGCCAGCAGCCAAGATCGGGGATTAGCGGGGGGGCATAATGAGCAGTTCTTC. As protein: CASSQDRGLAGGHNEQFF.

The chain employs TRBV4-1 and TRBJ1-4; a weak D match, TRBD1 (5 bases). This CDR3 region has 16 residues. Germline-derived CDR1 and CDR2 are MGHRA and YSYEKL. Trimming removed 0 bases at V and 7 bases at J, with 15 bases between. CDR3 in amino acids: CASSQDRRTLSEKLFF. Here the CDR3 DNA reads TGCGCCAGCAGCCAAGATCGAAGGACATTGTCTGAAAAACTGTTTTTT.

This clonotype was counted many times. The J gene is TRBJ2-2, the V gene TRBV5-8, with D hard to call. V lost 1 base to trimming and J lost 0 bases, with 7 bases between them. Germline-derived CDR1 and CDR2 are SGHTS and YDEGEE. CDR3 length equals 15 residues. The CDR3 nucleotides read TGTGCCAGCAGCTTGAGGCTGACGAACACCGGGGAGCTGTTTTTT. Residues: CASSLRLTNTGELFF.

The sample holds a few counts of this clonotype. The chain employs TRBV19 and TRBJ2-7, with no clear D. The length of the CDR3 is 14 residues. Trimming shortened V by 1 base and J by 3 bases, and 10 bases separated the two germline ends. CDR1 and CDR2 (germline): LNHDA, SQIVND (reference sequence). The DNA of the CDR3 is TGTGCCAGTAGTATAGGGGGTTTCGGCTACGAGCAGTACTTC. Translating it yields CASSIGGFGYEQYF. Full variable domain (outside the CDR3, taken from reference TRBV19 and TRBJ2-7): DGGITQSPKYLFRKEGQNVTLSCEQNLNHDAMYWYRQDPGQGLRLIYYSQIVNDFQKGDIAEGYSVSREKKESFPLTVTSAQKNPTAFYLCASSIGGFGYEQYFGPGTRLTVT.

The V and J genes are TRBV18 and TRBJ1-2; perhaps TRBD1 as D (5 bases). Per the germline V gene, CDR1 is KGHSH and CDR2 is LQKENI. This CDR3 comprises 16 residues. Trimming stripped 0 bases from V and 4 bases from J, with 15 bases between. The CDR3 bases are TGTGCCAGCTCACCACCGAAAATGGGGCGAGGCTATGGCTACACCTTC. Translating gives CASSPPKMGRGYGYTF.

The chain joins TRBV7-9 to TRBJ2-1, with TRBD1 as a possible D gene (5 bases). Trimming removed 2 bases at V and 4 bases at J, with 15 bases between. Germline CDR1 is SEHNR and CDR2 is FQNEAQ (reference sequence). The length of the CDR3 is 16 residues. Here the CDR3 DNA reads TGTGCCAGCAGCTTAATTCAGGGCGTTCTTTACAATGAGCAGTTCTTC. It translates to CASSLIQGVLYNEQFF.

V usage is TRBV5-1 and J usage is TRBJ2-1, with D perhaps matching TRBD2 (6 bases). The V and J ends lost 4 bases and 3 bases respectively, with 17 bases between them. Germline lookup yields CDR1 SGHRS and CDR2 YFSETQ. This CDR3 spans 16 amino acids. CDR3 in amino acids: CASSPPRGSFYNEQFF. The CDR3 nucleotides read TGCGCCAGCAGCCCCCCTCGGGGGTCTTTCTACAATGAGCAGTTCTTC.

This clonotype has only a few counts. This chain joins TRBV10-1 and TRBJ2-5; no clear D gene. V gave up 0 bases and J gave up 0 bases, with 5 bases separating them. Per germline, CDR1 WNHNN and CDR2 SYGVQD (reference sequence). The CDR3 runs 14 residues. In DNA form, the CDR3 reads TGCGCCAGCAGTGAGTCACCGTACCAAGAGACCCAGTACTTC. It translates to CASSESPYQETQYF.

The chain uses TRBV5-5 and TRBJ2-1; 7 bases agree with TRBD2. This CDR3 spans 15 amino acids. CDR1 is SGHKS and CDR2 is YYEKEE in the germline V gene (reference sequence). Losses at the gene ends were 1 base for V and 7 bases for J; bases not matched to a gene: 8. DNA for the CDR3: TGTGCCAGCAGCTTGTTCCGGGAGGTAGAGAATGAGCAGTTCTTC. Its protein product is CASSLFREVENEQFF.

The chain combines TRBV29-1 with TRBJ2-7, with 8 nucleotides matching TRBD1. The CDR3 loop spans 13 amino acids. Germline-derived CDR1 and CDR2 are SQVTM and ANQGSEA. The ends lost 1 base at V and 4 bases at J; junction bases unmatched: 3. The CDR3 DNA reads as TGCAGCGTTGAAGTAAGGACAGGGTACGAGCAGTACTTC. Protein: CSVEVRTGYEQYF.

The CDR3 reads CATSVSRFSDTQYF. The DNA for the CDR3 is TGTGCCACCAGTGTTTCTAGATTTTCAGATACGCAGTATTTT. This chain joins TRBV24-1 and TRBJ2-3; D unclear. The CDR3 totals 14 residues. V lost 5 bases to trimming and J lost 4 bases, with 12 bases between them. CDR1 and CDR2 from the germline V gene are KGHDR and SFDVKD.

Many counts were recorded for this clonotype. In DNA form, the CDR3 reads TGTGCCAGCAGCTCGCCTTTTGACACATCCTACAATGAGCAGTTCTTC. Protein sequence: CASSSPFDTSYNEQFF. The V and J genes are TRBV7-9 and TRBJ2-1, with D uncertain. Trimming took 4 bases from V and 1 from J, leaving 14 bases between them. Germline assignment: CDR1 SEHNR and CDR2 FQNEAQ (reference sequence). This CDR3 is 16 amino acids long.

The rearrangement links TRBV28 to TRBJ2-7; 10 nucleotides match TRBD1. J was trimmed by 3 bases and V by 6 bases; bases with no gene match: 8. This CDR3 region has 15 residues. Germline values: CDR1 MDHEN, CDR2 SYDVKM. The CDR3 is CASRPPRDRGYEQYF. DNA for the CDR3: TGTGCCAGCAGACCACCGAGGGACAGGGGCTACGAGCAGTACTTC.

The V and J genes are TRBV2 and TRBJ2-7; 9 bases align to TRBD1. From germline, CDR1 is SNHLY and CDR2 FYNNEI. The CDR3 runs 13 residues. Trimming took 6 bases from V and 6 from J; bases not matched to a gene: 6. The CDR3 coding sequence is TGTGCCAGCAGGGAAACAGGGGGCCGCGAGCAGTACTTC. It translates to CASRETGGREQYF.

This clonotype has a count of ten or more. This chain joins TRBV10-3 and TRBJ1-2, with TRBD1 identical over 8 bases. J lost 5 bases, V lost 8 bases, and 7 bases had no gene match. The CDR3 is 13 amino acids. CDR1 and CDR2 (germline): ENHRY, SYGVKD. CDR3 nucleotide sequence: TGTGCCATCGGATCCGGGACAGGTTATGGCTACACCTTC. It yields the protein CAIGSGTGYGYTF.